A single sample is the source of the 19 T cell receptor beta chains below, sequenced in a study of control samples from healthy donors and cancer patients. Here immunoSEQ multiplex PCR was the method, and the copy in TCRdb shows in-frame clones only, minus some. The repertoire holds around 120,000 clones, with roughly nine tenths as singletons. Sequenced input: PBMCs. The receptor source for this set is a woman in her fifties or sixties with colorectal cancer.

The genes are TRBV3-1 (or the pseudogene TRBV3-2) and TRBJ2-1, with D unresolved. The CDR3 runs 13 residues. Trimming cost V 2 bases and J 4 bases, with 6 bases left between them. Per the germline V gene, CDR1 is LGHDT and CDR2 is YNNKEL (reference sequence). The CDR3 spells CASSQSSYNEQFF. CDR3 coding DNA: TGTGCCAGCAGCCAAAGCAGTTACAATGAGCAGTTCTTC.

V gene TRBV18 combines with J gene TRBJ2-3, with TRBD2 matching over 9 bases. The CDR3 is 16 amino acids. Trimming took 1 base from V and 7 from J; bases not matched to a gene: 9. CDR1 and CDR2 from the germline V gene are KGHSH and LQKENI. As DNA, the CDR3 is TGTGCCAGCTCACCACGGGCTAGCGGGGACTTGAATACGCAGTATTTT. Its protein product is CASSPRASGDLNTQYF.

This chain links TRBV30 with TRBJ1-3; D unclear. The CDR3 length is 15 residues. Trimming pared 3 bases from V and 2 bases from J, leaving 14 bases between. Germline CDR1 and CDR2: GTSNPN and SVGIG (reference sequence). For the CDR3, the DNA is TGTGCCTGGAGAAAGAACCCCGGTCCTGGAAACACCATATATTTT. This translates into CAWRKNPGPGNTIYF.

This chain joins TRBV7-2 and TRBJ1-5; D is perhaps TRBD1 (5 bases). V was pared by 1 base and J by 4 bases, with 11 bases between. The CDR3 contains 15 residues. CDR1 is SGHTA, CDR2 FQGNSA, per germline. The CDR3 protein is CASSLGDSPNQPQHF. The CDR3 bases are TGTGCCAGCAGCTTAGGAGACAGCCCTAATCAGCCCCAGCATTTT.

The chain carries TRBV7-6 and TRBJ2-3; no reliable D call. CDR1 and CDR2 from the germline V gene are SGHVS and FNYEAQ. Trimming pared 5 bases from V and 1 base from J, leaving 13 bases between. CDR3 length: 15 amino acids. In DNA, the CDR3 is TGTGCCAGCAGCCCCAACGGAAAAGGCACAGATACGCAGTATTTT. Translation gives CASSPNGKGTDTQYF.

The count of this clone is one. The V gene is TRBV29-1, the J gene TRBJ2-5; 8 bases agree with TRBD1. Looked up from germline, CDR1 is SQVTM and CDR2 is ANQGSEA. The V gene end was trimmed by 8 bases and the J gene end by 1 base; junction bases not matched to a gene: 3. This CDR3 is 12 amino acids long. The CDR3 bases are TGCAGCTCCGGACAGGGCCAAGAGACCCAGTACTTC. Translating gives CSSGQGQETQYF.

This chain joins TRBV12-3 or TRBV12-4 and TRBJ2-3; D is perhaps TRBD1 (5 bases). V was cut by 3 bases and J by 9 bases, with 13 bases left in between. The CDR3 consists of 13 residues. CDR3 amino acids: CASSFTSAGTQYF. The CDR3 nucleotides read TGTGCCAGCAGTTTCACTTCGGCAGGGACGCAGTATTTT.

The V and J genes are TRBV5-1 and TRBJ1-5; D is unresolved. V lost 8 bases and J 0 bases, leaving 27 bases between the germline ends. The germline V gene encodes CDR1 SGHRS and CDR2 YFSETQ. There are 19 residues in the CDR3. CDR3 in DNA: TGCGCCAGGTTTGGTAGTGGGAACACACCTTTATATAGCAATCAGCCCCAGCATTTT. It encodes CARFGSGNTPLYSNQPQHF.

The rearrangement links TRBV6-2 or TRBV6-3 to TRBJ2-7, with D perhaps matching TRBD2 (5 bases). The CDR3 covers 12 residues. Trimming removed 6 bases at V and 5 bases at J, with 11 bases between. CDR1 is MNHEY, CDR2 SVGEGT, per germline. As DNA, the CDR3 is TGTGCCAGCAGCCTCCCCGGGAACGAGCAGTACTTC. It is translated as CASSLPGNEQYF.

This clone has only one observation. The genes are TRBV18 and TRBJ1-1; weak D call: TRBD1 (6 bases). The CDR3 has 16 amino acids. CDR1 and CDR2 (germline): KGHSH, LQKENI. The V and J ends lost 2 bases and 6 bases respectively, with 19 bases between them. As DNA, the CDR3 is TGTGCCAGCTCACCAACGGGGGCACACCGCAGAGCTGAAGCTTTCTTT. Amino acid sequence: CASSPTGAHRRAEAFF. The entire variable domain, with the rest obtained from reference TRBV18 and TRBJ1-1, is as follows: NAGVMQNPRHLVRRRGQEARLRCSPMKGHSHVYWYRQLPEEGLKFMVYLQKENIIDESGMPKERFSAEFPKEGPSILRIQQVVRGDSAAYFCASSPTGAHRRAEAFFGQGTRLTVV.

V usage is TRBV5-1 and J usage is TRBJ1-1; D is perhaps TRBD1 (6 bases). CDR3 length: 14 amino acids. Germline V gene sequence: CDR1 SGHRS, CDR2 YFSETQ. Trimming removed 3 bases from V and 10 bases from J, with 19 bases in between. The CDR3 DNA follows: TGCGCCAGCAGCTCAACCGGGACAAACACGGTAGCTTTCTTT. Its protein is CASSSTGTNTVAFF.

V and J are TRBV7-2 and TRBJ2-3; D perhaps matches TRBD2 (6 bases). V was shortened by 5 bases and J by 11 bases, with 17 bases between the two germline ends. In germline, CDR1 is SGHTA, CDR2 FQGNSA. CDR3 size: 13 residues. CDR3 sequence (DNA): TGTGCCAGCAGCACCCGGGACTTGGAGAGGCAGTATTTT. It yields the protein CASSTRDLERQYF.

This chain uses TRBV2 with TRBJ1-2; no firm D call. CDR3 length: 13 residues. V gave up 2 bases and J gave up 7 bases, with 11 bases separating them. Germline V gene data show CDR1 as SNHLY and CDR2 as FYNNEI. CDR3 coding DNA: TGTGCCAGCAGTGAAAGACCCTACGGTGGCTACACCTTC. Amino acids: CASSERPYGGYTF. The variable domain in full, completed from reference TRBV2 and TRBJ1-2, reads EPEVTQTPSHQVTQMGQEVILRCVPISNHLYFYWYRQILGQKVEFLVSFYNNEISEKSEIFDDQFSVERPDGSNFTLKIRSTKLEDSAMYFCASSERPYGGYTFGSGTRLTVV.

The V call is TRBV5-1, the J call TRBJ2-6; D unresolved. From germline, CDR1 is SGHRS and CDR2 YFSETQ. CDR3 length: 16 amino acids. The V end was cut by 3 bases, the J end by 2 bases, with 12 bases between. CDR3 nucleotide sequence: TGCGCCAGCAGCTGGACGGCTTCTGCTGGGGCCAACGTCCTGACTTTC. This gives the protein CASSWTASAGANVLTF. The full variable domain, with the rest looked up from reference TRBV5-1 and TRBJ2-6, is KAGVTQTPRYLIKTRGQQVTLSCSPISGHRSVSWYQQTPGQGLQFLFEYFSETQRNKGNFPGRFSGRQFSNSRSEMNVSTLELGDSALYLCASSWTASAGANVLTFGAGSRLTVL.

V and J are TRBV5-1 and TRBJ1-4; D might be TRBD1 (5 bases). Germline CDR1 and CDR2: SGHRS and YFSETQ. There are 14 residues in the CDR3. V was trimmed by 0 bases and J by 10 bases, leaving 13 bases between them. CDR3 DNA sequence: TGCGCCAGCAGCTTGGAGTCCGGGGCTGGAAAACTGTTTTTT. Protein product: CASSLESGAGKLFF.

The chain combines TRBV19 with TRBJ1-1; no definite D call. Trimming removed 7 bases at V and 5 bases at J, with 17 bases between. The CDR3 has 14 amino acids. The V gene's germline CDR1 is LNHDA and CDR2 SQIVND (reference sequence). The CDR3 coding sequence is TGTGCCAGTACATTTTCTCTAAGCGGGACTGAAGCTTTCTTT. It is translated as CASTFSLSGTEAFF.

J is TRBJ2-2 and V is TRBV10-3; 8 bases match TRBD2. Germline trimming cut 5 bases from V and 1 base from J; bases unmatched to any gene: 6. This CDR3 has 16 residues. Germline CDR1 is ENHRY and CDR2 is SYGVKD. CDR3 loop: CAISSGAGGNTGELFF. The CDR3 bases are TGTGCCATCAGTTCAGGCGCGGGGGGGAACACCGGGGAGCTGTTTTTT.

The V gene is TRBV19, the J gene TRBJ1-6; D not resolved. Trimming removed 3 bases from V and 6 bases from J, with 18 bases in between. Germline-derived CDR1 and CDR2 are LNHDA and SQIVND (reference sequence). The CDR3 loop spans 17 amino acids. CDR3 protein: CASSIVAGFESNSPLHF. The CDR3 region has the DNA TGTGCCAGTAGTATCGTAGCCGGATTTGAAAGTAATTCACCCCTCCACTTT.

The rearrangement links TRBV5-4 to TRBJ1-6, with 9 bases that match TRBD1. CDR3 length equals 15 residues. V shed 0 bases and J 7 bases; nucleotides not matched to a gene: 2. In germline, CDR1 is SGHNT, CDR2 YYREEE (reference sequence). CDR3 region: CASSLETGGNSPLHF. For the CDR3, the DNA is TGTGCCAGCAGCTTGGAGACAGGGGGGAATTCACCCCTCCACTTT.